Listed here is a single TCR beta chain. Antigen: not known. Trimming pared 3 bases from V and 7 bases from J, leaving 21 bases between. CDR3 length: 16 residues. The germline V gene encodes CDR1 MGHDK and CDR2 SYGVNS. The sample is drawn from a study of cytomegalovirus exposure and HLA in healthy donors. PCR amplification relied on 60 Vbeta primers (plus 13 Jbeta primers). The protocol was immunoSEQ multiplex PCR, while the TCRdb copy is restricted to in-frame clones and leaves out a portion. The sample includes about 130,000 clones, roughly 88% seen only once; the top ten take about 3%. Findings and limits, study-wide: In presence/absence analyses, roughly uniform sequencing depth across donors was assumed. Later, TCR association rates were found to vary by HLA locus, highest for DRB1 and lowest for HLA-C. With later analysis, a missense DCLRE1C variant became linked to TCR beta V- and J-gene trimming.

Sequenced: PBMCs. The chain recombines TRBV25-1 with TRBJ1-2; D is perhaps TRBD1 (6 bases). This TCR came from a woman aged 18-29 years in good health and CMV-seropositive. CDR3 sequence (DNA): TGTGCCAGCAGTGATTCGGACAGACCTAACTATGTTGGCTACACCTTC. It is translated as CASSDSDRPNYVGYTF.